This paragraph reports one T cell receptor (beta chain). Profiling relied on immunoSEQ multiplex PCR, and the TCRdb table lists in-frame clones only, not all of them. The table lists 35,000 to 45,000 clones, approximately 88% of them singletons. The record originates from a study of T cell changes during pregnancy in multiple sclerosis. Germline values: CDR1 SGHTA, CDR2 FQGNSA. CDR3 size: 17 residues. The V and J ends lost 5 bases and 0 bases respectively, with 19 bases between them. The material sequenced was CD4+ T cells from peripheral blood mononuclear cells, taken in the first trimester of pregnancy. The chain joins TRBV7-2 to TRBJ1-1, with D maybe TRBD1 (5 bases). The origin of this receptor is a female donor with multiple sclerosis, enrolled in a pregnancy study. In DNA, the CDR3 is TGTGCCAGCAGCCCCCAAGGCAGGGCCACCATGAACACTGAAGCTTTCTTT. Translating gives CASSPQGRATMNTEAFF.